The 24 T cell receptor beta chains given below trace back to one sample, sequenced in a study of cytomegalovirus exposure and HLA in healthy donors. PCR used 60 Vbeta primers and 13 Jbeta primers. Only in-frame clones appear in the TCRdb table, and some are missing; sequencing was by immunoSEQ multiplex PCR. The sample has 150,000 to 200,000 clones, around 83% seen once. Material: PBMCs. Receptor source: a woman aged 35 to 49 in good health and CMV-seronegative.

V is TRBV7-3 and J is TRBJ2-2, with 8 positions matching TRBD2. Germline-derived CDR1 and CDR2 are SGHTA and FQGTGA. The ends lost 5 bases at V and 4 bases at J; junction bases unmatched: 9. The CDR3 loop spans 16 amino acids. Written as DNA, the CDR3 is TGTGCCAGCAGCCCCGGGGCGGGAGGAAGCACCGGGGAGCTGTTTTTT. This codes for CASSPGAGGSTGELFF.

J is TRBJ2-1 and V is TRBV7-9; 10 positions agree with TRBD2. The germline V gene has CDR1 SEHNR and CDR2 FQNEAQ (reference sequence). CDR3 length equals 16 residues. V lost 5 bases and J lost 3; bases outside the gene matches: 7. The CDR3 bases are TGTGCCAGCAGCCCCCGGACTAGCGGAGTCTACAATGAGCAGTTCTTC. This translates into CASSPRTSGVYNEQFF.

The chain employs TRBV6-6 and TRBJ2-1, with a possible D match to TRBD1 (7 bases). The ends were cut back, 0 bases at V and 7 bases at J, with 16 bases in the middle. Per the germline V gene, CDR1 is MNHNY and CDR2 is SVGAGI (reference sequence). The CDR3 is 16 amino acids. CDR3 region: CASSYSGGGQRNEQFF. DNA of the CDR3: TGTGCCAGCAGTTACTCCGGAGGGGGACAGAGAAATGAGCAGTTCTTC.

This clone was picked up a small number of times. The genes are TRBV5-4 and TRBJ2-2; D not resolved. CDR1 SGHNT and CDR2 YYREEE come from the germline V gene (reference sequence). V gave up 0 bases and J gave up 3 bases, with 9 bases separating them. The CDR3 runs to 15 residues. The CDR3 nucleotides are TGTGCCAGCAGCTTGGTTGGCAGTTACACCGGGGAGCTGTTTTTT. Translating gives CASSLVGSYTGELFF.

This chain links TRBV7-9 with TRBJ2-1; 7 bases map to TRBD2. V shed 6 bases, J shed 6 bases, and the junction held 11 bases outside the gene matches. The germline V gene has CDR1 SEHNR and CDR2 FQNEAQ (reference sequence). The CDR3 totals 15 residues. CDR3 DNA sequence: TGTGCCAGCAGGGCGGACGGGGGAGGGCTCAATGAGCAGTTCTTC. This sequence encodes CASRADGGGLNEQFF.

The V gene is TRBV11-1, the J gene TRBJ2-7; 9 bases line up with TRBD1. The CDR3 sequence is 14 residues long. Germline V gene data show CDR1 as SGHAT and CDR2 as FQDESV (reference sequence). Trimming took 5 bases from V and 4 from J; bases not matched to a gene: 6. CDR3 coding DNA: TGTGCCAGCAGCAAGGGACAGGGATTATACGAGCAGTACGTC. Translated: CASSKGQGLYEQYV.

This clone was observed once. CDR3: CASSPNPGTSGSYEQFF. The DNA of the CDR3 is TGTGCCAGCAGTCCCAACCCCGGGACTAGCGGGAGCTATGAGCAGTTCTTC. V usage is TRBV27 and J usage is TRBJ2-1; 14 bases map to TRBD2. The J segment lost 8 bases and the V segment lost 5 bases, leaving 11 bases of the junction unmatched. The CDR3 spans 17 residues. Germline V gene sequence: CDR1 MNHEY, CDR2 SMNVEV (reference sequence).

The rearrangement joins TRBV19 to TRBJ1-4; D gene ambiguous. Germline V gives CDR1 LNHDA, CDR2 SQIVND (reference sequence). V was cut by 1 base and J by 4 bases, with 10 bases left in between. The CDR3 loop spans 15 amino acids. The CDR3 spells CASSIVAGLNEKLFF. DNA of the CDR3: TGTGCCAGTAGTATAGTTGCGGGCCTTAATGAAAAACTGTTTTTT.

This chain connects TRBV11-3 to TRBJ2-5; tentative D call: TRBD1 (6 bases). This CDR3 spans 17 amino acids. V was shortened by 5 bases and J by 2 bases, with 21 bases between the two germline ends. Germline assignment: CDR1 SGHNT and CDR2 YENEEA. The CDR3 sequence is CASSPAALTGQQETQYF. The DNA of the CDR3 is TGTGCCAGCAGCCCCGCGGCCCTGACAGGCCAACAAGAGACCCAGTACTTC.

The CDR3 DNA follows: TGTGCCAGTAGTATGGGACAGGGGGGTAAGATCCTGACTTTC. Its translation is CASSMGQGGKILTF. This chain uses TRBV19 with TRBJ2-6; 11 bases align to TRBD1. The trim removed 3 bases at V and 14 bases at J, leaving 6 bases unmatched. The CDR3 has 14 residues. CDR1 and CDR2 from the germline V gene are LNHDA and SQIVND (reference sequence). The whole variable domain, remainder taken from reference TRBV19 and TRBJ2-6, is DGGITQSPKYLFRKEGQNVTLSCEQNLNHDAMYWYRQDPGQGLRLIYYSQIVNDFQKGDIAEGYSVSREKKESFPLTVTSAQKNPTAFYLCASSMGQGGKILTFGAGSRLTVL.

V is TRBV29-1 and J is TRBJ1-1; D remains unclear. Trimming shortened V by 5 bases and J by 0 bases, and 4 bases separated the two germline ends. CDR1 is SQVTM, CDR2 ANQGSEA, per germline. The CDR3 runs 11 residues. CDR3 bases: TGCAGCGTTCGGGTGAACACTGAAGCTTTCTTT. Residues: CSVRVNTEAFF. The full variable domain, with the rest looked up from reference TRBV29-1 and TRBJ1-1, is SAVISQKPSRDICQRGTSLTIQCQVDSQVTMMFWYRQQPGQSLTLIATANQGSEATYESGFVIDKFPISRPNLTFSTLTVSNMSPEDSSIYLCSVRVNTEAFFGQGTRLTVV.

The rearrangement links TRBV29-1 to TRBJ2-1; tentatively, D is TRBD2 (6 bases). This CDR3 contains 13 residues. Germline lookup yields CDR1 SQVTM and CDR2 ANQGSEA. V dropped 7 bases and J dropped 7 bases, with 17 bases sitting between them. Here the CDR3 reads CSGGDRRENEQFF. CDR3 in DNA: TGCAGCGGGGGGGATAGGAGGGAAAATGAGCAGTTCTTC.

This clone showed up just a few times. This rearrangement joins TRBV5-1 to TRBJ2-6, with 8 bases fitting TRBD2. The junction had 5 bases not matched to a gene; V was cut back by 3 bases and J by 0 bases. The CDR3 totals 17 residues. Germline lookup yields CDR1 SGHRS and CDR2 YFSETQ. The DNA for the CDR3 is TGCGCCAGCAGCTCCGGGGGGGGAACCTCTGGGGCCAACGTCCTGACTTTC. It codes for CASSSGGGTSGANVLTF.

The chain carries TRBV27 and TRBJ1-2; 8 bases line up with TRBD1. V was clipped by 3 bases and J by 8 bases; unmatched bases: 8. Germline loops: CDR1 MNHEY, CDR2 SMNVEV (reference sequence). There are 14 residues in the CDR3. The CDR3 loop is CASSLAGQGKGYTF. The CDR3 nucleotides are TGTGCCAGCAGTTTGGCAGGACAGGGTAAAGGCTACACCTTC.

The chain employs TRBV5-1 and TRBJ2-4; 7 bases map to TRBD1. V dropped 1 base and J dropped 1; count of bases not matched to a gene: 2. CDR3 length equals 15 residues. Germline assignment: CDR1 SGHRS and CDR2 YFSETQ. For the CDR3, the DNA is TGCGCCAGCAGCTTGCAGGGGGAGGCCAAAAACATTCAGTACTTC. Protein product: CASSLQGEAKNIQYF.

The chain combines TRBV19 with TRBJ1-5; 9 bases match TRBD1. The V segment lost 1 base and the J segment 1 base; nucleotides outside the gene matches: 2. The CDR3 runs to 16 residues. Germline CDR1 reads LNHDA; CDR2 reads SQIVND (reference sequence). The CDR3 region has the DNA TGTGCCAGTAGTATAGGGACAGGGGTGAGCAATCAGCCCCAGCATTTT. Residues: CASSIGTGVSNQPQHF.

The rearrangement links TRBV19 to TRBJ1-5, with D perhaps TRBD1 (6 bases). Between the trimmed V and J ends, which lost 5 bases and 3 bases, there was a span of 11 bases. Germline lookup yields CDR1 LNHDA and CDR2 SQIVND (reference sequence). This CDR3 spans 14 amino acids. CDR3 sequence (DNA): TGTGCCAGTAGTCCTCGGACAGTCAATCAGCCCCAGCATTTT. It yields the protein CASSPRTVNQPQHF.

The chain is built from TRBV7-6 and TRBJ1-2; TRBD1 aligns across 8 bases. With 1 base clipped from V and 4 bases from J, the junction kept 5 bases outside the gene matches. Germline CDR1 is SGHVS and CDR2 is FNYEAQ. This CDR3 is built from 15 residues. In DNA form, the CDR3 reads TGTGCCAGCAGCTTAGACGATCAGGGGGCCTATGGCTACACCTTC. Its translation: CASSLDDQGAYGYTF.

This clone was counted only a few times. The DNA for the CDR3 is TGTGCCAGTAGTCGGAATGGAGGGGACACTGAAGCTTTCTTT. As protein: CASSRNGGDTEAFF. This chain connects TRBV19 to TRBJ1-1; weak D call: TRBD1 (5 bases). Germline V CDR1 and CDR2: LNHDA, SQIVND (reference sequence). V was cut by 5 bases and J by 3 bases, with 13 bases left in between. CDR3 size: 14 residues.

CDR3: CASSLRDSRNTIYF. In DNA form, the CDR3 reads TGTGCCAGTAGTCTCCGGGACAGTAGAAACACCATATATTTT. The V and J genes are TRBV19 and TRBJ1-3, with 7 bases that match TRBD1. The V and J ends lost 5 bases and 5 bases, in that order; junction bases with no gene match: 6. Germline CDR1 LNHDA, CDR2 SQIVND (reference sequence). The CDR3 loop spans 14 amino acids.

The chain combines TRBV27 with TRBJ1-4; D not certain. The CDR3 contains 15 residues. The germline CDR1 and CDR2 sequences are MNHEY and SMNVEV (reference sequence). V lost 5 bases and J lost 7, with 17 bases in between. The CDR3 DNA follows: TGTGCCAGCAGTCCCACTGCGGGATGGGGTGAAAAACTGTTTTTT. Protein product: CASSPTAGWGEKLFF. The full variable domain, with the rest looked up from reference TRBV27 and TRBJ1-4, is EAQVTQNPRYLITVTGKKLTVTCSQNMNHEYMSWYRQDPGLGLRQIYYSMNVEVTDKGDVPEGYKVSRKEKRNFPLILESPSPNQTSLYFCASSPTAGWGEKLFFGSGTQLSVL.

The V gene is TRBV29-1, the J gene TRBJ1-3; possibly TRBD1 for D (5 bases). V lost 4 bases to trimming and J lost 4 bases, with 11 bases between them. Germline CDR1 and CDR2: SQVTM and ANQGSEA. The CDR3 runs 13 residues. CDR3 residues: CSVVAGPGNTIYF. The CDR3 nucleotides are TGCAGCGTTGTCGCGGGGCCCGGAAACACCATATATTTT. Drawing the rest from reference TRBV29-1 and TRBJ1-3, the complete variable domain is SAVISQKPSRDICQRGTSLTIQCQVDSQVTMMFWYRQQPGQSLTLIATANQGSEATYESGFVIDKFPISRPNLTFSTLTVSNMSPEDSSIYLCSVVAGPGNTIYFGEGSWLTVV.

The chain uses TRBV18 and TRBJ1-1, with D perhaps TRBD1 (5 bases). The CDR3 spans 14 residues. Trimming removed 2 bases from V and 1 base from J, with 8 bases in between. The germline V gene encodes CDR1 KGHSH and CDR2 LQKENI. The CDR3 DNA sequence: TGTGCCAGCTCACCAGGCAGGGAGAACACTGAAGCTTTCTTT. Translated, it gives CASSPGRENTEAFF.

The chain carries TRBV7-2 and TRBJ1-1; D unresolved. Trimming took off 2 bases at V and 1 base at J, with 8 bases between the two ends. The germline V gene encodes CDR1 SGHTA and CDR2 FQGNSA. The CDR3 totals 14 residues. The CDR3 region has the DNA TGTGCCAGCAGCTTATATTCAGGGAACACTGAAGCTTTCTTT. Translating gives CASSLYSGNTEAFF.